The 28 T cell receptor beta chains below were found in one sample sequenced in a study of T-cell reconstitution after alpha-beta-depleted transplantation in children. Using unique molecular identifiers, the investigators prepared the TCRbeta library. MiXCR, applied by TCRdb to the PCR reads, yields one record per CDR3 protein. Of approximately 500,000 distinct CDR3 sequences listed, 8% to 11% were seen once; the top ten hold around 2%. The specimen was PBMCs, collected before TCRalphabeta/CD19-depleted stem cell transplant. The origin of the receptors is a child aged 2-15 years with inherited bone marrow failure, due to receive a stem cell transplant.

The chain carries TRBV24-1 and TRBJ2-3; weak D call: TRBD2 (5 bases). The V gene's germline CDR1 is KGHDR and CDR2 SFDVKD. CDR3 size: 13 residues. V lost 4 bases to trimming and J lost 6 bases, with 10 bases between them. The chain's CDR3 is CATSEPPGDTQYF. The CDR3 DNA reads as TGTGCCACCAGTGAACCACCGGGGGATACGCAGTATTTT.

The genes are TRBV18 and TRBJ2-2; a weak D match, TRBD2 (6 bases). The V and J ends lost 0 bases and 6 bases respectively, with 11 bases between them. The CDR3 runs to 15 residues. The germline V gene encodes CDR1 KGHSH and CDR2 LQKENI. CDR3 sequence: CASSPPNPGAGELFF. The CDR3 DNA follows: TGTGCCAGCTCACCACCCAACCCGGGGGCCGGGGAGCTGTTTTTT.

This clonotype was found many times. The chain couples TRBV20-1 to TRBJ2-2, with D hard to call. This CDR3 has 13 residues. CDR1 is DFQATT and CDR2 is SNEGSKA in the germline V gene (reference sequence). Trimming left V 3 bases short and J 6 bases short, with 11 bases between. The CDR3 nucleotides read TGCAGTGCTAGCCTTCTACCGGCCGGGGAGCTGTTTTTT. Translation gives CSASLLPAGELFF.

This clonotype was seen at least ten times. This chain's CDR3 is CASSTGGIPTGELFF. CDR3 DNA sequence: TGTGCCAGCAGTACCGGCGGGATCCCTACCGGGGAGCTGTTTTTT. V is TRBV27 and J is TRBJ2-2, with a possible D match to TRBD2 (6 bases). In germline, CDR1 is MNHEY, CDR2 SMNVEV (reference sequence). The V end lost 5 bases, the J end lost 5 bases, and 15 bases lay between the germline ends. The CDR3 is made up of 15 amino acids.

This clonotype was detected ten times or more. CDR3 amino acids: CASSRERLLIYEQYF. The CDR3 nucleotides are TGTGCCAGCAGCCGTGAAAGACTTCTGATCTACGAGCAGTACTTC. The chain is built from TRBV4-2 and TRBJ2-7; no clear D. With 4 bases removed from V and 3 bases from J, the gap between germline ends came to 16 bases. CDR1 LGHNA and CDR2 YNFKEQ come from the germline V gene. The CDR3 loop spans 15 amino acids.

In its sample, this clonotype was seen a few times. The V gene is TRBV4-3, the J gene TRBJ2-1, with D possibly TRBD2 on 5 matching bases. The CDR3 is 12 residues long. Per germline, CDR1 LGHNA and CDR2 YSLEER. V shed 4 bases and J shed 5 bases, with 6 bases lying between them. The CDR3 is CASSRRDNEQFF. The CDR3 bases are TGCGCCAGCAGCCGGCGGGACAATGAGCAGTTCTTC.

This clonotype was counted many times. The V call is TRBV20-1, the J call TRBJ2-1, with 12 bases that match TRBD2. V lost 6 bases, J lost 4 bases, and 4 bases stayed unmatched. This CDR3 spans 14 amino acids. CDR1 and CDR2 (germline): DFQATT, SNEGSKA (reference sequence). CDR3 DNA sequence: TGCAGTGCCTCGGGACTAGCGGGTTACAATGAGCAGTTCTTC. Protein sequence: CSASGLAGYNEQFF.

The sample holds many counts of this clonotype. This sequence joins TRBV27 and TRBJ1-5; D is unclear. The V end was cut by 5 bases, the J end by 0 bases, with 5 bases between. The germline V gene encodes CDR1 MNHEY and CDR2 SMNVEV (reference sequence). This CDR3 is 13 amino acids long. The CDR3 protein is CASSGYSNQPQHF. The CDR3 DNA reads as TGTGCCAGCAGTGGCTATAGCAATCAGCCCCAGCATTTT.

Concerning this clonotype: Since a much larger clone is just one base distant, this may be a read error. The CDR3 sequence is CASSEGTGVDTQYF. The CDR3 DNA sequence: TGTGCCAGCAGTGAAGGGACAGGAGTAGATACGCAGTATTTT. The chain uses TRBV6-1 and TRBJ2-3, with 7 bases aligning to TRBD1. V shed 1 base and J 5 bases; nucleotides not matched to a gene: 3. Germline loops: CDR1 MNHNS, CDR2 SASEGT. The CDR3 covers 14 residues.

V usage is TRBV5-4 and J usage is TRBJ2-2, with 7 bases matching TRBD2. CDR3 length equals 16 residues. V was pared by 0 bases and J by 2 bases, with 4 bases of the junction left unmatched. The V gene's germline CDR1 is SGHNT and CDR2 YYREEE (reference sequence). DNA for the CDR3: TGTGCCAGCAGCTTGGATCTAGCGGCCAACACCGGGGAGCTGTTTTTT. Protein product: CASSLDLAANTGELFF.

This clonotype came up a few times. One end of the junction does not line up with germline, which may come from a read error. The genes are TRBV10-3 and TRBJ2-1; TRBD2 matches at 9 bases. The CDR3 sequence is 15 residues long. The V gene's germline CDR1 is ENHRY and CDR2 SYGVKD. The CDR3 sequence: CAISVRVAGDNEQFF. The DNA of the CDR3 is TGTGCCATCAGTGTGAGGGTAGCGGGAGACAACGAGCAGTTCTTC.

This clonotype was detected only a few times. The chain combines TRBV30 with TRBJ2-5; the D gene is possibly TRBD1 (6 bases). V was pared by 2 bases and J by 5 bases, with 12 bases between. Per germline, CDR1 GTSNPN and CDR2 SVGIG (reference sequence). The CDR3 extends over 13 amino acids. The CDR3 region has the DNA TGTGCCTGGAGTATCGGGACATGGGAGACCCAGTACTTC. Translating it yields CAWSIGTWETQYF.

This clonotype was seen many times. V is TRBV5-1 and J is TRBJ2-2; no definite D call. V was shortened by 0 bases and J by 6 bases, with 9 bases between the two germline ends. In germline, CDR1 is SGHRS, CDR2 YFSETQ. The CDR3 extends over 14 amino acids. Written as DNA, the CDR3 is TGCGCCAGCAGCTTGGAACTGGGCCCCGGGGAGCTGTTTTTT. Encoded protein: CASSLELGPGELFF.

This clonotype appeared many times. The chain employs TRBV3-1 and TRBJ2-2; perhaps TRBD2 as D (6 bases). With 1 base removed from V and 3 bases from J, the gap between germline ends came to 21 bases. CDR1 is LGHDT, CDR2 YNNKEL, per germline (reference sequence). This CDR3 has 19 amino acids. The CDR3 reads CASSQVAWPEGRDTGELFF. DNA of the CDR3: TGTGCCAGCAGCCAAGTGGCATGGCCGGAGGGCCGGGACACCGGGGAGCTGTTTTTT.

A remark on this clonotype: One base away lies a much larger clone, so this may be a sequencing read error. The CDR3 is CASSFGLAGEDNQQFF. CDR3 nucleotides: TGCGCCAGCAGTTTCGGACTAGCGGGAGAAGACAATCAGCAGTTCTTC. The chain carries TRBV5-1 and TRBJ2-1; 13 nucleotides align to TRBD2. This CDR3 has 16 residues. Germline V gene data show CDR1 as SGHRS and CDR2 as YFSETQ.

This clonotype was seen ten or more times. The chain combines TRBV6-5 with TRBJ1-4; 12 bases line up with TRBD1. V gave up 2 bases and J gave up 12 bases; unmatched junction bases: 13. Germline assignment: CDR1 MNHEY and CDR2 SVGAGI. This CDR3 is built from 17 residues. CDR3 DNA sequence: TGTGCCAGCAGTTACGGGGCGTGGGGGACAGGGGGCCGTGAACTGTTTTTT. Amino acid sequence: CASSYGAWGTGGRELFF.

This clonotype occurred a few times. The V and J genes are TRBV9 and TRBJ2-5; TRBD2 aligns across 7 bases. The germline V gene encodes CDR1 SGDLS and CDR2 YYNGEE. This CDR3 contains 14 residues. After removal of 2 bases from V and 4 bases from J, the junction contained 5 bases not matched to a gene. CDR3 residues: CASSVMASGETQYF. The CDR3 DNA reads as TGTGCCAGCAGCGTGATGGCTAGCGGAGAGACCCAGTACTTC. The variable domain in full, completed from reference TRBV9 and TRBJ2-5, reads DSGVTQTPKHLITATGQRVTLRCSPRSGDLSVYWYQQSLDQGLQFLIQYYNGEERAKGNILERFSAQQFPDLHSELNLSSLELGDSALYFCASSVMASGETQYFGPGTRLLVL.

The table lists this clonotype with a few counts. The V and J genes are TRBV4-1 and TRBJ2-1; TRBD2 matches 7 bases. Germline lookup yields CDR1 MGHRA and CDR2 YSYEKL. The junction had 3 bases not matched to a gene; V was cut back by 0 bases and J by 1 base. This CDR3 has 16 amino acids. The DNA of the CDR3 is TGCGCCAGCAGCCAAGATCGGCGGGAGTCCTACAATGAGCAGTTCTTC. This gives the protein CASSQDRRESYNEQFF.

This clonotype was seen a handful of times. CDR3 nucleotides: TGTGCCAGCGAGGACCCGAACACTGAAGCTTTCTTT. It translates to CASEDPNTEAFF. The chain uses TRBV2 and TRBJ1-1; D is unclear. V gave up 8 bases and J gave up 1 base, with 8 bases separating them. This CDR3 has 12 residues. Germline CDR1 SNHLY, CDR2 FYNNEI. Full variable domain (missing parts from reference TRBV2 and TRBJ1-1): EPEVTQTPSHQVTQMGQEVILRCVPISNHLYFYWYRQILGQKVEFLVSFYNNEISEKSEIFDDQFSVERPDGSNFTLKIRSTKLEDSAMYFCASEDPNTEAFFGQGTRLTVV.

The chain links TRBV5-1 to TRBJ2-1, with D possibly matching TRBD1 (5 bases). Germline V gene lookup returns CDR1 SGHRS and CDR2 YFSETQ. V was clipped by 0 bases and J by 8 bases, with 12 bases between them. This CDR3 comprises 14 residues. This CDR3 reads CASSLEGLGDEQFF. CDR3 nucleotide sequence: TGCGCCAGCAGCTTGGAGGGCCTAGGGGATGAGCAGTTCTTC.

This clonotype has only a few counts. The CDR3, as DNA: TGCGCCAGCAGACTGTTGACTAGCTTGAGCGCAGATACGCAGTATTTT. Translating it yields CASRLLTSLSADTQYF. This rearrangement joins TRBV5-1 to TRBJ2-3; 7 bases are shared with TRBD2. The trim removed 5 bases at V and 4 bases at J, leaving 13 bases unmatched. CDR3 length: 16 amino acids. The germline V gene has CDR1 SGHRS and CDR2 YFSETQ.

This clonotype was picked up a small number of times. The chain recombines TRBV5-4 with TRBJ2-5, with D perhaps given as TRBD1 or TRBD2 (6 bases each). V lost 4 bases and J 1 base, leaving 14 bases between the germline ends. CDR1 SGHNT and CDR2 YYREEE come from the germline V gene (reference sequence). The CDR3 runs 15 residues. Here the CDR3 reads CASSRGGWAQETQYF. Written as DNA, the CDR3 is TGTGCCAGCAGCAGAGGGGGGTGGGCCCAAGAGACCCAGTACTTC.

This clonotype showed up many times. This rearrangement joins TRBV7-2 to TRBJ2-5; D is perhaps TRBD1 (6 bases). The CDR3 extends over 14 amino acids. Trimming pared 2 bases from V and 4 bases from J, leaving 11 bases between. Germline-derived CDR1 and CDR2 are SGHTA and FQGNSA. CDR3 sequence reads: CASSLLQGRETQYF. The CDR3 DNA is TGTGCCAGCAGCTTATTACAGGGACGAGAGACCCAGTACTTC.

This chain links TRBV18 with TRBJ2-7; TRBD2 is a possible D gene (5 bases). The CDR3 contains 15 residues. Per germline, CDR1 KGHSH and CDR2 LQKENI. V shed 4 bases and J shed 0 bases, with 13 bases lying between them. The CDR3 DNA sequence: TGTGCCAGCTCACAAAGCGGCGGTCACTCCTACGAGCAGTACTTC. Protein product: CASSQSGGHSYEQYF.

This clonotype was seen repeatedly, ten times or more. V is TRBV6-2 or TRBV6-3 and J is TRBJ2-7; D gene unclear. The CDR3 has 14 amino acids. Per germline, CDR1 MNHEY and CDR2 SVGEGT. V shed 7 bases and J shed 0 bases, with 13 bases lying between them. The CDR3, as DNA: TGTGCCAGCACTCCAGACGGTCACTCCTACGAGCAGTACTTC. Amino acid sequence: CASTPDGHSYEQYF.

This clonotype was seen many times. The rearrangement links TRBV6-5 to TRBJ1-1; the D gene is possibly TRBD1 (5 bases). Trimming cost V 2 bases and J 4 bases, with 14 bases left between them. Germline V CDR1 and CDR2: MNHEY, SVGAGI. The CDR3 is 15 amino acids. CDR3 bases: TGTGCCAGCAGTTACCCCAGGGTAATCGGCACTGAAGCTTTCTTT. Its protein is CASSYPRVIGTEAFF.

This clonotype has a handful of counts. The rearrangement links TRBV4-2 to TRBJ1-5; D unclear. The CDR3 is made up of 12 amino acids. The germline V gene has CDR1 LGHNA and CDR2 YNFKEQ. V lost 1 base, J lost 9 bases, and 7 bases lay in between. The DNA of the CDR3 is TGTGCCAGCAGCCAAGCCCCGGGGCCCCAGCATTTT. Protein product: CASSQAPGPQHF.

The table lists this clonotype with many counts. This chain links TRBV7-9 with TRBJ1-1; D ambiguous. CDR3 size: 12 residues. The ends were cut back, 1 base at V and 3 bases at J, with 3 bases in the middle. Germline lookup yields CDR1 SEHNR and CDR2 FQNEAQ (reference sequence). In DNA, the CDR3 is TGTGCCAGCAGCTTAGTGGACACTGAAGCTTTCTTT. This codes for CASSLVDTEAFF.